This TCR beta chain was obtained from a study of blood T cell repertoires in COVID-19 (TCRdb year 2020). In terms of the full investigation: The collaborator samples originated in the United States, Italy and Spain and spanned the acute and convalescent phases of COVID-19. The prospective study material was composed of cDNA or gDNA derived from T cells, B-cell-depleted T cells, or PBMCs. The dataset comprised deeply sampled blood TCRbeta repertoires from subjects exposed to, actively infected with, or recovered from COVID-19. The repertoires were released in a freely available public database intended as a resource for research on the immune response to SARS-CoV-2. Samples were obtained from the ongoing ImmuneRACE study (first 160 participants) and from over a thousand subjects provided by 6 global collaborators. A de-identified subject ID, COVID-19 status, age in years and sex were almost always included in the sample metadata. Where available, HLA class I and class II types were obtained from metadata supplied by the sample provider rather than from assay-based typing.

The CDR3 runs 14 residues from the cysteine to the phenylalanine. Only CDR3 DNA remains: 42 bases, in frame from the first base. The germline V gene encodes CDR1 GTSNPN and CDR2 SVGIG (reference sequence). At the junction V is shortened by 2 bases and J by 3 bases; bases outside the gene matches: 4. TCRbeta CDR3 regions were amplified from genomic DNA by means of the immunoSEQ Assay, a bias-controlled multiplex PCR. Turning to the authors' computational methods: The number of nucleated cells in each sample was estimated by amplification of reference gene primers within the assay. To quantify the absolute abundance of each unique TCRbeta CDR3 rearrangement, sequence reads were collapsed and filtered. For each sample, productive Simpson clonality was calculated as the square root of Simpson's diversity index over productive rearrangements. TCRdb provides this immuneACCESS table in a form limited to in-frame rearrangements. Some clones are lacking; in checked studies, under half of them reflect an unresolved V gene, and why the rest are absent is not known. V and J calls plus clone size are reproduced from that table; the DNA served to infer D and trimming. The sample table contains some 160,000 clones; only one count was recorded for approximately 87% of them. The top ten hold around a tenth of the sample.

In Seattle, one collaborating source enrolled patients while the infection was active and tracked those patients longitudinally over the course of disease. Collaborating institutions collected whole blood in K2EDTA tubes following their own protocols. For TCRbeta analysis, collaborators shipped samples as frozen whole blood, isolated PBMCs, or DNA extracted from either of those sample types. Worth noting for this clone: Its cognate antigen has yet to be identified. The sample holds no much larger clone one base away, and base qualities are not on file.

Findings and caveats that apply to the study as a whole: Clinical and demographic metadata were provided uncurated, with the amount varying by source and participant.

The sequence was collected from a woman in her 70s with COVID-19, enrolled during active disease. Sequences were obtained from peripheral blood. The chain joins TRBV30 to TRBJ2-5, and 9 bases in between align with TRBD2. Here is the DNA: TGTGCCTGGAGTACGGGACTAGCCAAAGAGACCCAGTACTTC. It is translated as CAWSTGLAKETQYF. Here the CDR3 is joined to the reference TRBV30 and TRBJ2-5 genes, and the full variable domain is: SQTIHQWPATLVQPVGSPLSLECTVEGTSNPNLYWYRQAAGRGLQLLFYSVGIGQISSEVPQNLSASRPQDRQFILSSKKLLLSDSGFYLCAWSTGLAKETQYFGPGTRLLVL.